These 8 T cell receptor beta chains originate from one sample sequenced in a study of molecular identifiers for immune sequencing clone quantification. Using its own MiXCR run on the PCR reads, TCRdb lists one record per CDR3 protein. Found here are over 600,000 distinct CDR3 sequences, 20% of them singletons; the top ten hold 0.75% to 0.95%. Sequencing was done on a sample of naive CD8+ T cells from blood, with Jurkat cell RNA spiked in. Subset noted: FACS-sorted CD8+CD4-CCR7+CD45RA+ naive T cells. Receptor source: a human donor in good health. Some libraries in this study had Jurkat cell RNA spiked in.

This clonotype turned up a few times. The chain carries TRBV3-1 and TRBJ2-7; 10 bases align to TRBD2. The CDR3 covers 16 residues. In germline, CDR1 is LGHDT, CDR2 YNNKEL (reference sequence). V trimming: 4 bases; J trimming: 0 bases; junction bases outside the gene matches: 6. The CDR3 loop reads CASSPRTSGPSYEQYF. In DNA, the CDR3 is TGTGCCAGCAGCCCCCGGACTAGCGGACCCTCCTACGAGCAGTACTTC.

A remark on this clonotype: This may arise from a read error, as a much more abundant clone is one base away. The chain carries TRBV5-1 and TRBJ2-5; TRBD2 agrees at 7 bases. The germline V gene has CDR1 SGHRS and CDR2 YFSETQ. The J segment lost 9 bases and the V segment lost 6 bases, leaving 8 bases of the junction unmatched. The CDR3 contains 12 residues. The CDR3: CASTLVGGAQYF. DNA of the CDR3: TGCGCCAGCACACTTGTGGGGGGGGCCCAGTACTTC.

This clonotype was recorded at least ten times. The chain joins TRBV14 to TRBJ2-7; D ambiguous. The V and J ends lost 3 bases and 0 bases respectively, with 9 bases between them. Germline lookup yields CDR1 SGHDN and CDR2 FVKESK. CDR3 length equals 14 residues. The CDR3 spells CASSHGGVSYEQYF. CDR3 nucleotides: TGTGCCAGCAGCCACGGTGGGGTCTCCTACGAGCAGTACTTC.

Many counts were recorded for this clonotype. J is TRBJ2-7 and V is TRBV6-5, with D possibly being TRBD1 (6 bases). CDR3 size: 15 residues. Germline CDR1 and CDR2: MNHEY and SVGAGI. The ends were cut back, 6 bases at V and 2 bases at J, with 17 bases in the middle. DNA for the CDR3: TGTGCCAGCAGACCTCTTCGGGACACCCCCTACGAGCAGTACTTC. Translated, it gives CASRPLRDTPYEQYF.

There are a few counts of this clonotype. The J gene is TRBJ1-2, the V gene TRBV27, with a tentative D call TRBD1 (6 bases). Trimming stripped 4 bases from V and 0 bases from J, with 21 bases between. The CDR3 has 18 amino acids. Germline CDR1 is MNHEY and CDR2 is SMNVEV (reference sequence). CDR3: CASSSKQGIGLANYGYTF. The CDR3 DNA sequence: TGTGCCAGCAGTTCGAAACAGGGAATTGGGCTAGCTAACTATGGCTACACCTTC.

This clonotype was counted only a few times. The chain's CDR3 is CASSDRPAGAAEQFF. CDR3 sequence (DNA): TGTGCCAGCAGCGACCGGCCAGCGGGAGCGGCCGAGCAGTTCTTC. V gene TRBV5-5 combines with J gene TRBJ2-1; 8 bases are shared with TRBD2. The CDR3 has 15 residues. CDR1 and CDR2 from the germline V gene are SGHKS and YYEKEE (reference sequence). J lost 10 bases, V lost 4 bases, and 13 bases had no gene match.

This clonotype has ten or more counts. The chain recombines TRBV19 with TRBJ1-1, with 11 bases that match TRBD1. The V and J ends lost 3 bases and 5 bases, in that order; junction bases with no gene match: 5. Per germline, CDR1 LNHDA and CDR2 SQIVND (reference sequence). The CDR3 runs 15 residues. The CDR3 sequence: CASSIGDRGRTEAFF. The DNA of the CDR3 is TGTGCCAGTAGTATTGGGGACAGGGGGAGAACTGAAGCTTTCTTT.

This clonotype was counted ten times or more. This chain links TRBV20-1 with TRBJ1-1; D is perhaps TRBD1 (5 bases). The CDR3 contains 13 residues. V was pared by 6 bases and J by 0 bases, with 11 bases between. CDR1 and CDR2 from the germline V gene are DFQATT and SNEGSKA (reference sequence). As DNA, the CDR3 is TGCAGTGCCAAAGACAGACTGAACACTGAAGCTTTCTTT. It codes for CSAKDRLNTEAFF.